This TCR beta chain was retrieved from a study of cytomegalovirus exposure and HLA in healthy donors. To note about this clone: Distinct nucleotide sequences in the sample also encode this CDR3.

Unmatched junction bases numbered 6, after V lost 3 bases and J lost 5 bases. Germline V gene sequence: CDR1 PRHDT, CDR2 FYEKMQ (reference sequence). CDR3 length: 14 residues. Amplification used 60 Vbeta primers and 13 Jbeta primers. Libraries were prepared by immunoSEQ multiplex PCR; TCRdb keeps only in-frame clonotypes and omits some of them. The data contain 230,000 or so clones, 80% to 95% of them seen just once; the ten biggest clones take up roughly 1.5%. This clonotype originated in a girl aged 2-15 years in good health and CMV-seronegative. J is TRBJ2-5 and V is TRBV13, with 7 positions matching TRBD2. Specimen: PBMCs. The CDR3 region is CASSLGRGGETQYF. DNA for the CDR3: TGTGCCAGCAGCTTGGGGAGGGGAGGGGAGACCCAGTACTTC.